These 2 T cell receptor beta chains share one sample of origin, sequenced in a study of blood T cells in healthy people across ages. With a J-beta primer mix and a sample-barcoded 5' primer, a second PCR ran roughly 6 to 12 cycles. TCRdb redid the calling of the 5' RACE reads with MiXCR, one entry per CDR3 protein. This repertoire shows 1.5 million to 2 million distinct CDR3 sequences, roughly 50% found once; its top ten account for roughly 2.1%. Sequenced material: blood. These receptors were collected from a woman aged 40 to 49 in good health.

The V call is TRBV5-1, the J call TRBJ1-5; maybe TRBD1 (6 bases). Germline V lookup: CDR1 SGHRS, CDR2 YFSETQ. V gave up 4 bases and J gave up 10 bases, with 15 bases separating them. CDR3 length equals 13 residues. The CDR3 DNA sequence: TGCGCCAGCAGCACTGGGGGCTCGGAACCCCAGCATTTT. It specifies CASSTGGSEPQHF. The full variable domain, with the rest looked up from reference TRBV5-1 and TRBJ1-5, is KAGVTQTPRYLIKTRGQQVTLSCSPISGHRSVSWYQQTPGQGLQFLFEYFSETQRNKGNFPGRFSGRQFSNSRSEMNVSTLELGDSALYLCASSTGGSEPQHFGDGTRLSIL.

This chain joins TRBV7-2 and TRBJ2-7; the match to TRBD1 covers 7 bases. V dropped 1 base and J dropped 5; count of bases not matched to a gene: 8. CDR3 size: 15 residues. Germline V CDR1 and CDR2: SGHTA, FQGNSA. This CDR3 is CASSLGQGETDEQYF. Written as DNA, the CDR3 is TGTGCCAGCAGCTTAGGACAGGGTGAAACCGACGAGCAGTACTTC.